Presented here are 9 T cell receptor beta chains from one specimen sequenced in a study of vaccination and CD4 T cells after COVID-19 (dated by TCRdb to the early 2020s). Libraries were built with PCR. The listed sequencing device is Illumina iSeq 100. DNA from cultured CD4+ T cells was subjected to TCR sequencing with the Oncomine TCR Beta short-read assay at the Johns Hopkins FTIC core. The public reads were run again by TCRdb, first through fastp at Q25 and then through MiXCR, and only productive beta chains were kept. Rows merge per CDR3 protein into single entries with the most common DNA and genes. The sample yields about 5,900 distinct CDR3 sequences; about 50% were counted once. Under 25% of the sample comes from the top ten. No cognate antigen is known for these TCRs. This specimen's treatment or condition label, interpreted: approximately 9-day PBMC culture with coronavirus spike peptide pools or control peptides (ViraFEST assay).

The specimen sequenced was CD4+ T cells from blood, cultured in vitro. These receptors were obtained from a human donor who had recovered from COVID-19.

This clonotype was observed a few times. V is TRBV27 and J is TRBJ1-6; TRBD1 is a possible D gene (5 bases). Germline V CDR1 and CDR2: MNHEY, SMNVEV (reference sequence). The V and J ends lost 8 bases and 10 bases respectively, with 12 bases between them. The CDR3 runs to 12 residues. CDR3 in DNA: TGTGCCAGCTTCTCTTGGGGGTCACCCCTCCACTTT. Protein product: CASFSWGSPLHF.

The J gene is TRBJ2-3, the V gene TRBV10-3, with a tentative D call TRBD2 (6 bases). With 6 bases removed from V and 2 bases from J, the gap between germline ends came to 12 bases. This CDR3 has 14 residues. Germline CDR1 and CDR2: ENHRY and SYGVKD. The CDR3: CAIRPGLTTDTQYF. For the CDR3, the DNA is TGTGCCATCAGGCCGGGACTGACCACAGATACGCAGTATTTT.

This clonotype was seen a few times. The chain has TRBV19 and TRBJ1-5, with 7 bases that match TRBD1. V was clipped by 4 bases and J by 6 bases; unmatched bases: 3. The CDR3 consists of 13 residues. The germline gives CDR1 LNHDA, CDR2 SQIVND (reference sequence). The CDR3 loop is CASSKTGSQPQHF. The CDR3 coding sequence is TGTGCCAGTAGTAAGACAGGGTCTCAGCCCCAGCATTTT.

The chain couples TRBV20-1 to TRBJ2-3; no firm D call. Germline assignment: CDR1 DFQATT and CDR2 SNEGSKA (reference sequence). The CDR3 totals 11 residues. V was clipped by 3 bases and J by 2 bases, with 3 bases between them. As DNA, the CDR3 is TGCAGTGCTAGCTCCACAGATACGCAGTATTTT. This translates into CSASSTDTQYF.

This clonotype has a handful of counts. The chain couples TRBV6-1 to TRBJ1-5; D remains unclear. V lost 6 bases and J 0 bases, leaving 12 bases between the germline ends. Germline-derived CDR1 and CDR2 are MNHNS and SASEGT. CDR3 length: 15 amino acids. CDR3 sequence reads: CASSRGPYSNQPQHF. The CDR3 DNA sequence: TGTGCCAGCAGCCGAGGGCCATATAGCAATCAGCCCCAGCATTTT.

This rearrangement joins TRBV7-2 to TRBJ1-1; D is undetermined. Trimming removed 2 bases at V and 1 base at J, with 5 bases between. From germline, CDR1 is SGHTA and CDR2 FQGNSA. CDR3 length equals 13 residues. The CDR3 DNA sequence: TGTGCCAGCAGCTTAAACGGGAACACTGAAGCTTTCTTT. Translation gives CASSLNGNTEAFF.

The chain carries TRBV2 and TRBJ2-4; 8 bases line up with TRBD1. The CDR3 extends over 14 amino acids. CDR1 SNHLY and CDR2 FYNNEI come from the germline V gene. V was pared by 7 bases and J by 8 bases, with 10 bases of the junction left unmatched. The CDR3 loop is CASKRQGPSDIQYF. The CDR3 DNA sequence: TGTGCCAGCAAAAGACAGGGGCCCAGCGACATTCAGTACTTC.

CDR3 residues: CASSSRGGALRVGGYTF. CDR3 in DNA: TGTGCCAGCAGTTCCCGGGGAGGGGCCCTTCGAGTTGGGGGCTACACCTTC. This chain uses TRBV27 with TRBJ1-2, with D tentatively TRBD1 (5 bases). Germline CDR1 is MNHEY and CDR2 is SMNVEV (reference sequence). Trimming removed 4 bases from V and 8 bases from J, with 26 bases in between. The CDR3 contains 17 residues.

This clonotype has only a few counts. This chain links TRBV15 with TRBJ2-7; D gene ambiguous. The germline CDR1 and CDR2 sequences are LNHNV and YYDKDF (reference sequence). The V and J ends lost 0 bases and 2 bases respectively, with 8 bases between them. This CDR3 is built from 14 residues. The CDR3 nucleotides read TGTGCCACCAGCAGAGATAGGCTACCCTACGAGCAGTACTTC. Encoded protein: CATSRDRLPYEQYF.